This is a list of T cell receptor beta chains from one sample in a study of shared clonotypes between healthy human individuals. Repertoires were generated with immunoSEQ multiplex PCR, while TCRdb's copy carries only in-frame clones and drops some. Here the sample spans some 2.1 million clones, 95% being singletons. The sample was naive CD4+ T cells sorted from blood. Receptor source: a man younger than 35 in good health. Both conserved end residues are part of each CDR3. A D gene is named only where the DNA matches it firmly. Clone size, where shown, is once, few, many, or a class for clones that have expanded.

clone size: NA
V gene: TRBV5-1
D gene: NA
J gene: TRBJ1-2
CDR3 protein: CASSVNQNGYTF
CDR3 DNA: TGCGCCAGCAGCGTAAACCAAAATGGCTACACCTTC

clone size: NA
V gene: TRBV28
D gene: TRBD1
J gene: TRBJ2-5
CDR3 protein: CASSFVTGGLETQYF
CDR3 DNA: TGTGCCAGCAGTTTTGTCACAGGGGGCTTGGAGACCCAGTACTTC

clone size: NA
V gene: TRBV11-2
D gene: NA
J gene: TRBJ2-3
CDR3 protein: CASSFGSTDTQYF
CDR3 DNA: TGTGCCAGCAGCTTCGGAAGCACAGATACGCAGTATTTT

clone size: NA
V gene: TRBV10-2
D gene: NA
J gene: TRBJ1-2
CDR3 protein: CATALGFGYGYTF
CDR3 DNA: TGCGCCACCGCTTTGGGGTTCGGCTATGGCTACACCTTC

clone size: once
V gene: TRBV5-1
D gene: NA
J gene: TRBJ2-1
CDR3 protein: CASSEEGAKNNEQFF
CDR3 DNA: TGCGCCAGCAGTGAGGAGGGGGCAAAAAACAATGAGCAGTTCTTC

clone size: NA
V gene: TRBV10-3
D gene: TRBD2
J gene: TRBJ2-7
CDR3 protein: CASSRASGTYEQYF
CDR3 DNA: TGTGCCAGCAGTCGAGCTAGCGGGACCTACGAGCAGTACTTC

clone size: NA
V gene: TRBV18
D gene: TRBD1
J gene: TRBJ1-3
CDR3 protein: CASSRQGAGGNTIYF
CDR3 DNA: TGTGCCAGCTCAAGACAGGGGGCAGGAGGAAACACCATATATTTT

clone size: NA
V gene: TRBV9
D gene: NA
J gene: TRBJ2-3
CDR3 protein: CASSPRSLDLREYDTQYF
CDR3 DNA: TGTGCCAGCAGCCCCCGCTCCCTGGACCTAAGGGAGTACGATACGCAGTATTTT

clone size: NA
V gene: TRBV6-5
D gene: NA
J gene: TRBJ1-2
CDR3 protein: CASSYSRTAYGYTF
CDR3 DNA: TGTGCCAGCAGTTACTCGCGGACAGCATATGGCTACACCTTC

clone size: NA
V gene: TRBV6-1
D gene: TRBD1
J gene: TRBJ2-5
CDR3 protein: CASSDRGSVETQYF
CDR3 DNA: TGTGCCAGCAGTGACAGGGGGAGTGTGGAGACCCAGTACTTC

clone size: NA
V gene: TRBV19
D gene: NA
J gene: TRBJ2-5
CDR3 protein: CASRPGLGRSQETQYF
CDR3 DNA: TGTGCCAGTAGACCGGGGTTGGGGCGGAGCCAAGAGACCCAGTACTTC

clone size: once
V gene: TRBV7-9
D gene: NA
J gene: TRBJ1-4
CDR3 protein: CASSLWSEKLFF
CDR3 DNA: TGTGCCAGCAGCTTATGGAGTGAAAAACTGTTTTTT

clone size: NA
V gene: TRBV6-5
D gene: NA
J gene: TRBJ2-7
CDR3 protein: CASSLRDRVYEQYF
CDR3 DNA: TGTGCCAGCAGTCTCCGGGACCGAGTCTACGAGCAGTACTTC

clone size: NA
V gene: TRBV5-6
D gene: NA
J gene: TRBJ1-6
CDR3 protein: CASSLVGVNSPLHF
CDR3 DNA: TGTGCCAGCAGCTTGGTTGGAGTTAATTCACCCCTCCACTTT

clone size: NA
V gene: TRBV6-1
D gene: NA
J gene: TRBJ2-2
CDR3 protein: CASTPSGTNTGELFF
CDR3 DNA: TGTGCCAGCACTCCGAGCGGCACGAACACCGGGGAGCTGTTTTTT

clone size: once
V gene: TRBV15
D gene: NA
J gene: TRBJ1-1
CDR3 protein: CATSHSGTEAFF
CDR3 DNA: TGTGCCACCAGCCATTCCGGCACTGAAGCTTTCTTT

clone size: NA
V gene: TRBV5-1
D gene: TRBD2
J gene: TRBJ2-1
CDR3 protein: CASSLGASGIYNEQFF
CDR3 DNA: TGCGCCAGCAGCTTGGGTGCTAGCGGGATTTACAATGAGCAGTTCTTC

clone size: NA
V gene: TRBV6-5
D gene: NA
J gene: TRBJ2-7
CDR3 protein: CASKPGWDISYEQYF
CDR3 DNA: TGTGCCAGCAAACCGGGGTGGGACATCTCCTACGAGCAGTACTTC

clone size: NA
V gene: TRBV30
D gene: NA
J gene: TRBJ1-5
CDR3 protein: CAWAPTQGNNQPQHF
CDR3 DNA: TGTGCCTGGGCGCCGACACAGGGCAACAATCAGCCCCAGCATTTT

clone size: NA
V gene: TRBV7-9
D gene: NA
J gene: TRBJ1-1
CDR3 protein: CASSLGQWNTEAFF
CDR3 DNA: TGTGCCAGCAGCTTAGGACAGTGGAACACTGAAGCTTTCTTT

clone size: once
V gene: TRBV6-6
D gene: NA
J gene: TRBJ1-1
CDR3 protein: CASSTIRGNTEAFF
CDR3 DNA: TGTGCCAGCAGTACCATTCGAGGGAACACTGAAGCTTTCTTT

clone size: few
V gene: TRBV7-2
D gene: NA
J gene: TRBJ1-6
CDR3 protein: CASSFRGGSPLHF
CDR3 DNA: TGTGCCAGCAGCTTCAGGGGTGGTTCACCCCTCCACTTT

clone size: NA
V gene: TRBV7-2
D gene: NA
J gene: TRBJ1-1
CDR3 protein: CASSLQGADTEAFF
CDR3 DNA: TGTGCCAGCAGCCTACAGGGAGCGGACACTGAAGCTTTCTTT

clone size: NA
V gene: TRBV11-2
D gene: NA
J gene: TRBJ1-6
CDR3 protein: CASSLVGRGNSPLHF
CDR3 DNA: TGTGCCAGCAGCTTAGTGGGCAGGGGTAATTCACCCCTCCACTTT

clone size: once
V gene: TRBV4-3
D gene: NA
J gene: TRBJ2-1
CDR3 protein: CASSQWSSDSNEQFF
CDR3 DNA: TGCGCCAGCAGCCAATGGTCTAGCGATTCTAATGAGCAGTTCTTC

clone size: NA
V gene: TRBV6-5
D gene: NA
J gene: TRBJ1-2
CDR3 protein: CASSYASGVNYGYTF
CDR3 DNA: TGTGCCAGCAGTTACGCGTCGGGGGTGAACTATGGCTACACCTTC

clone size: NA
V gene: TRBV7-2
D gene: TRBD1
J gene: TRBJ2-7
CDR3 protein: CASSLNRGLIFHEQYF
CDR3 DNA: TGTGCCAGCAGCTTGAACAGGGGGCTTATCTTCCACGAGCAGTACTTC

clone size: NA
V gene: TRBV15
D gene: TRBD1
J gene: TRBJ2-7
CDR3 protein: CATRLDRGPYEQYF
CDR3 DNA: TGTGCCACCCGCTTGGACAGGGGGCCCTACGAGCAGTACTTC

clone size: NA
V gene: TRBV30
D gene: NA
J gene: TRBJ2-1
CDR3 protein: CAWSVWRDNEQFF
CDR3 DNA: TGTGCCTGGAGTGTTTGGAGAGACAATGAGCAGTTCTTC

clone size: NA
V gene: TRBV14
D gene: TRBD2
J gene: TRBJ2-1
CDR3 protein: CASSRGPGLANNEQFF
CDR3 DNA: TGTGCCAGCAGCCGTGGACCGGGACTAGCGAACAATGAGCAGTTCTTC

clone size: once
V gene: TRBV10-1
D gene: TRBD2
J gene: TRBJ2-2
CDR3 protein: CASSESIAGGPYTGELFF
CDR3 DNA: TGCGCCAGCAGTGAGTCGATAGCGGGGGGCCCGTACACCGGGGAGCTGTTTTTT

clone size: once
V gene: TRBV29-1
D gene: NA
J gene: TRBJ1-1
CDR3 protein: CSVTAGTTEAFF
CDR3 DNA: TGCAGCGTGACAGCAGGGACCACTGAAGCTTTCTTT

clone size: NA
V gene: TRBV2
D gene: NA
J gene: TRBJ1-5
CDR3 protein: CASSPRTDGPQHF
CDR3 DNA: TGTGCCAGCAGTCCGAGGACAGACGGGCCCCAGCATTTT

clone size: NA
V gene: TRBV2
D gene: NA
J gene: TRBJ1-2
CDR3 protein: CATGVGYTF
CDR3 DNA: TGTGCCACCGGGGTAGGCTACACCTTC

clone size: NA
V gene: TRBV11-3
D gene: NA
J gene: TRBJ2-7
CDR3 protein: CASSLAGNEQYF
CDR3 DNA: TGTGCCAGCAGCTTAGCGGGGAACGAGCAGTACTTC

clone size: NA
V gene: TRBV5-1
D gene: NA
J gene: TRBJ2-7
CDR3 protein: CASSAQGFGEQYF
CDR3 DNA: TGCGCCAGCAGCGCACAGGGATTCGGCGAGCAGTACTTC

clone size: NA
V gene: TRBV6-6
D gene: TRBD1
J gene: TRBJ2-7
CDR3 protein: CASREGQPYEQYF
CDR3 DNA: TGTGCCAGCAGAGAGGGACAGCCCTACGAGCAGTACTTC

clone size: NA
V gene: TRBV7-2
D gene: TRBD2
J gene: TRBJ2-7
CDR3 protein: CASSSRTSGTYEQYF
CDR3 DNA: TGTGCCAGCAGCTCCCGGACTAGCGGGACGTACGAGCAGTACTTC

clone size: NA
V gene: TRBV11-3
D gene: TRBD1
J gene: TRBJ1-1
CDR3 protein: CASSQGQGFHTEAFF
CDR3 DNA: TGTGCCAGCAGCCAGGGACAGGGCTTCCACACTGAAGCTTTCTTT

clone size: NA
V gene: TRBV6-5
D gene: NA
J gene: TRBJ2-7
CDR3 protein: CASSRRGANSYEQYF
CDR3 DNA: TGTGCCAGCTCTCGTAGGGGGGCGAACTCCTACGAGCAGTACTTC

clone size: NA
V gene: TRBV5-1
D gene: NA
J gene: TRBJ2-5
CDR3 protein: CASSFVGGSIQETQYF
CDR3 DNA: TGCGCCAGCAGCTTCGTAGGCGGCAGCATCCAAGAGACCCAGTACTTC

clone size: once
V gene: TRBV6-6
D gene: NA
J gene: TRBJ1-5
CDR3 protein: CASSYGLIYSNQPQHF
CDR3 DNA: TGTGCCAGCAGTTACGGGCTGATCTATAGCAATCAGCCCCAGCATTTT

clone size: NA
V gene: TRBV10-2
D gene: TRBD1
J gene: TRBJ1-6
CDR3 protein: CASHDRGAHSPLHF
CDR3 DNA: TGCGCCAGCCACGACAGGGGCGCACATTCACCCCTCCACTTT

clone size: NA
V gene: TRBV2
D gene: NA
J gene: TRBJ1-1
CDR3 protein: CASSEEGSGTEAFF
CDR3 DNA: TGTGCCAGCAGTGAGGAGGGATCGGGCACTGAAGCTTTCTTT

clone size: NA
V gene: TRBV10-3
D gene: NA
J gene: TRBJ1-3
CDR3 protein: CAISEGQGLDTIYF
CDR3 DNA: TGTGCCATCAGTGAGGGGCAGGGCCTGGACACCATATATTTT

clone size: NA
V gene: TRBV19
D gene: TRBD2
J gene: TRBJ2-7
CDR3 protein: CASSIGTSGSYEQYF
CDR3 DNA: TGTGCCAGTAGTATAGGGACTAGCGGGAGTTACGAGCAGTACTTC

clone size: NA
V gene: TRBV2
D gene: TRBD2
J gene: TRBJ2-1
CDR3 protein: CASSSQRGVYNEQFF
CDR3 DNA: TGTGCCAGCAGTTCTCAGCGGGGGGTGTACAATGAGCAGTTCTTC

clone size: NA
V gene: TRBV5-1
D gene: NA
J gene: TRBJ2-7
CDR3 protein: CASSESGRQYF
CDR3 DNA: TGCGCCAGCAGCGAGTCCGGACGGCAGTACTTC

clone size: NA
V gene: TRBV4-1
D gene: NA
J gene: TRBJ1-1
CDR3 protein: CASSRDSAGTRVEAFF
CDR3 DNA: TGCGCCAGCAGCCGGGACTCGGCGGGTACGAGGGTTGAAGCTTTCTTT

clone size: NA
V gene: TRBV30
D gene: TRBD1
J gene: TRBJ1-5
CDR3 protein: CAWSLNRGQQPQHF
CDR3 DNA: TGTGCCTGGAGTTTAAACAGGGGGCAGCAGCCCCAGCATTTT

clone size: NA
V gene: TRBV5-1
D gene: TRBD1
J gene: TRBJ1-6
CDR3 protein: CASSWDRANNSPLHF
CDR3 DNA: TGCGCCAGCAGCTGGGACAGGGCAAATAATTCACCCCTCCACTTT

clone size: NA
V gene: TRBV5-6
D gene: TRBD1
J gene: TRBJ1-1
CDR3 protein: CASLRGTGGGTEAFF
CDR3 DNA: TGTGCCAGCCTGCGTGGGACAGGGGGAGGGACTGAAGCTTTCTTT

clone size: NA
V gene: TRBV9
D gene: NA
J gene: TRBJ2-7
CDR3 protein: CASSVAGDTSYEQYF
CDR3 DNA: TGTGCCAGCAGCGTAGCCGGGGACACCTCCTACGAGCAGTACTTC

clone size: NA
V gene: TRBV5-6
D gene: NA
J gene: TRBJ1-5
CDR3 protein: CASSFRRGGQPQHF
CDR3 DNA: TGTGCCAGCAGCTTTAGGCGGGGGGGTCAGCCCCAGCATTTT

clone size: NA
V gene: TRBV5-6
D gene: NA
J gene: TRBJ2-7
CDR3 protein: CASSLGGLISYEQYF
CDR3 DNA: TGTGCCAGCAGCTTGGGGGGGTTAATCTCCTACGAGCAGTACTTC

clone size: NA
V gene: TRBV4-1
D gene: NA
J gene: TRBJ1-6
CDR3 protein: CASSQAGTLYNSPLHF
CDR3 DNA: TGCGCCAGCAGCCAAGCCGGGACCCTCTATAATTCACCCCTCCACTTT

clone size: NA
V gene: TRBV5-1
D gene: NA
J gene: TRBJ2-3
CDR3 protein: CASSLAIIEPDTQYF
CDR3 DNA: TGCGCCAGCAGCTTGGCCATAATAGAACCAGATACGCAGTATTTT

clone size: NA
V gene: TRBV30
D gene: NA
J gene: TRBJ1-1
CDR3 protein: CAWSVKGEAEAFF
CDR3 DNA: TGTGCCTGGAGTGTTAAAGGGGAGGCTGAAGCTTTCTTT

clone size: NA
V gene: TRBV7-2
D gene: NA
J gene: TRBJ2-2
CDR3 protein: CASAPGGHNTGELFF
CDR3 DNA: TGTGCCAGCGCCCCCGGGGGGCACAACACCGGGGAGCTGTTTTTT

clone size: NA
V gene: TRBV30
D gene: NA
J gene: TRBJ1-1
CDR3 protein: CAWSVAGDTEAFF
CDR3 DNA: TGTGCCTGGAGTGTAGCCGGGGACACTGAAGCTTTCTTT